The subject of this entry is one T cell receptor beta chain. CDR1 is KGHSH and CDR2 is LQKENI in the germline V gene. V was trimmed by 3 bases and J by 3 bases, leaving 17 bases between them. The CDR3 runs to 16 residues. This entry comes from a study of blood T cell repertoires in COVID-19. Study-level background: Acute-phase and convalescent COVID-19 samples originated in the United States, Italy and Spain. The analysed material was cDNA or gDNA that came from T cells, B-cell-depleted T cells, or PBMCs.

Source study methods: By means of reference gene primer amplification, nucleated cell counts were estimated. Repertoires were generated with immunoSEQ multiplex PCR, while TCRdb's copy carries only in-frame clones and drops some. V, J and clone size are taken as reported in that table, and D and trimming were inferred from the DNA itself. This sample has 100,000 to 150,000 clones, with about 85% found just once. The chain joins TRBV18 to TRBJ1-1, with D unresolved. Sequenced: peripheral blood. This clonotype was sampled from a man at least 80 years old with active or convalescent COVID-19. CDR3 residues: CASSPTGFRSYTEAFF. DNA for the CDR3: TGTGCCAGCTCACCGACGGGTTTCCGCAGTTACACTGAAGCTTTCTTT. The entire variable domain, with the rest obtained from reference TRBV18 and TRBJ1-1, is as follows: NAGVMQNPRHLVRRRGQEARLRCSPMKGHSHVYWYRQLPEEGLKFMVYLQKENIIDESGMPKERFSAEFPKEGPSILRIQQVVRGDSAAYFCASSPTGFRSYTEAFFGQGTRLTVV.